This paragraph covers one TCR beta chain sequence. Its specific antigen is unknown. This may come from a read error, since a much larger clone is one base off. The germline ends are 5 bases apart after V is trimmed by 5 bases and J by 3 bases. The CDR3 contains 11 residues, cysteine and phenylalanine counted. The sequence is cut down to CDR3 DNA, 33 bases in frame from base 1. The time point label corresponds to: newly diagnosed GD, antithyroid drugs for less than 3 months. For both TCR sequencing and RNA sequencing, RNA was extracted from PBMCs using TRIzol. The diagnosis of Graves' disease was made according to American Thyroid Association guidelines. The patients came from an endocrinology department in Xi'an, China. Each patient gave about 8.1 milliliters of peripheral blood, collected in an EDTA anticoagulant tube. PBMCs were isolated by Ficoll Paque Plus density gradient separation without further T cell sorting. An Agilent 2100 Bioanalyzer and agarose gel were used to assess RNA quality, and a NanoDrop 2000 was used to measure RNA concentration.

The data stem from a study of regulatory T cells in long-lasting Graves disease (dated by TCRdb to the early 2020s). About the study as a whole: Antithyroid drugs had been taken for less than 3 months by newly diagnosed Graves' disease patients. Patients with persistent Graves' disease were compared with patients with newly diagnosed Graves' disease using TCR sequencing and RNA sequencing of peripheral blood. The study took place in China and was registered as a clinical trial. TCR sequencing covered about 13 persistent and approximately 20 newly diagnosed Graves' disease patients, around 35 samples in total. Beyond this particular receptor, the publication reports: Sequencing and analysis were limited to the TCR beta chain. Persistent patients shared more public clonotypes among themselves (around 2,500) than newly diagnosed patients did (roughly 920). Persistent disease showed preferential use of TRBV28, TRBJ1-2 and TRBJ2-5, whereas newly diagnosed disease favored TRBV20-1 and TRBJ2-1. The small sample size was acknowledged by the authors as a limitation that may reduce accuracy. Compared with newly diagnosed patients, patients with persistent Graves' disease had lower TCR Shannon entropy and fewer highly expanded clones, which suggests clonal expansion. The study examined only peripheral blood because the primary lesion, thyroid tissue, could not be accessed.

Libraries came from multiplex PCR. Instrument used: Illumina HiSeq 4000. CDR3 regions were amplified by Arm-PCR with iRepertoire HTBI primers to construct TCR beta libraries. PCR products were gel purified before sequencing. Processing in the source paper ran as follows. Across samples, 60 to 70 TRBV and 15 or so TRBJ segments were identified and used for gene usage analysis of CDR3 amino acid clonotypes. Filtered high-quality paired reads were merged into contigs using COPE and FqMerger. BLAST was used to align contigs to the IMGT TRBV, TRBD and TRBJ reference genes, and CDR3 was defined following IMGT. Any clonotype with a frequency above 0.1% was counted as a highly expanded clone. Shannon entropy served as the measure of repertoire diversity, while the Gini coefficient captured V-J evenness. Public clonotypes were defined as clonotypes shared by more than one individual. Using fastp at Q25 and MiXCR, TCRdb reprocessed the public reads and kept productive beta chains. Rows are combined by CDR3 protein, so each entry shows the most common genes and DNA. The V and J calls come from TCRdb's annotation, not from the publication. This sample comprises about 540,000 distinct CDR3 sequences, about 13% of them detected only once. Under 10% of the sample belongs to the ten largest clones.

These data are also associated with another study on T cells in Graves' hyperthyroidism and ophthalmopathy. The second paper further reports: Stable Graves' hyperthyroidism was defined as no progression to ophthalmopathy during 18 months of follow-up. Hyperthyroidism patients were newly diagnosed, had a disease duration of under 2 months, and were aged 18 to 65 years. Any patient with an uncontrolled infection, another autoimmune disease, pregnancy or lactation was excluded. Diagnoses were established on the basis of clinical symptoms, serum thyroxine and TRAb, thyroid ultrasound, and orbital computed tomography. For the first round of RT-PCR on the TCR CDR3, the HTBI primer set was used together with the Qiagen OneStep RT-PCR kit. Most expanded thyroid clonotypes (frequency above 0.001) were also found in blood, which suggests that blood repertoires may mirror thyroid immune responses. A model built on a 13 V-J signature distinguished ophthalmopathy from stable hyperthyroidism, reaching over 85% sensitivity and around 81% specificity in cross-validation and 80%/75% in testing. In validation, progression to ophthalmopathy was predicted by the model with 55% to 71% sensitivity and under 85% specificity, a median of roughly 6 months before onset. To identify TCR V-J signatures that set the groups apart, the researchers used a discovery cohort of more than 95 patients, made up of some 41 with Graves' ophthalmopathy and 55 to 65 with stable Graves' hyperthyroidism. Prospective prediction of ophthalmopathy was tested in an independent validation cohort consisting of 18 to 20 hyperthyroidism patients and some 17 patients who later progressed to ophthalmopathy. The 85 to 100 discovery patients were divided at random into training and test sets in a 7:3 ratio. In roughly six Graves' hyperthyroidism patients, the study also compared T-cell repertoires from thyroid tissue with T-cell repertoires from blood. Once sampling was done, hyperthyroidism patients were given methimazole at a starting dose of 30 mg daily, whereas ophthalmopathy patients were given high-dose intravenous methylprednisolone. A second multiplex PCR round built the libraries, followed by size selection and purification. The libraries were sequenced on an Illumina HiSeq2000 using paired-end 100 bp reads. SOAPnuke was used to process the raw data, with reads discarded if the reads contained adapters or uncalled bases, had a mean Phred below 15, or lacked an exact constant-primer or identifier match. High-quality paired reads were merged using COPE v1.2.5, and each unique nucleotide sequence was defined as a clonotype. MiTCR v1.1 was used to align clonotypes to the IMGT TRBV, TRBD and TRBJ reference segments. Analysis was restricted to V-J combinations with a frequency above 0.0001, which covered about 99% of repertoires. A TCS score was defined as the ratio of F50 (clonal expansion) to E x V (chaos), with BLOSUM62-based TCRdist applied between CDR3 peptides within each V-J. Welch's t-statistics and random forest reduced around 510 V-J features to 13, which were used in a naive Bayes classifier (R e1071). No statistical method was used to fix the sample size in advance, and group allocation was not hidden from the investigators. The paper reports TCR Vbeta CDR3 sequencing of more than 120 peripheral blood samples: 43 ophthalmopathy, about 75 hyperthyroidism and 17 progressor patients.

Sequencing used peripheral blood mononuclear cells (PBMCs), obtained at new diagnosis, from a patient treated with antithyroid drugs. Recombination joined TRBV12-3 or TRBV12-4 with TRBJ2-7; the D gene assignment is ambiguous. The receptor was isolated from a man aged 25 to 40 with Graves disease. Donor details come from another sample of the same person, matched by shared clones. The DNA sequence is given as TGTGCCAGCAGTAAGCTCTACGAGCAGTACTTC. This translates into CASSKLYEQYF.